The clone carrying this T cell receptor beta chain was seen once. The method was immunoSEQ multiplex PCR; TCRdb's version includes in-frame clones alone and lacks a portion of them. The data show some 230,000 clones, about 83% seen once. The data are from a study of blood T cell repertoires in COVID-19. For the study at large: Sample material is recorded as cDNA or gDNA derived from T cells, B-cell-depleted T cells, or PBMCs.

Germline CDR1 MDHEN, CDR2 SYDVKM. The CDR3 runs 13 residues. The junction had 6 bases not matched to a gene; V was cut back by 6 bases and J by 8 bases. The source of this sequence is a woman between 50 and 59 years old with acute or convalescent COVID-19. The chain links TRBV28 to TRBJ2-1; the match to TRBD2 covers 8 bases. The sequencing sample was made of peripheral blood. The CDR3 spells CASRLAGIDEQFF. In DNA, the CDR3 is TGTGCCAGCAGGTTAGCGGGAATCGATGAGCAGTTCTTC.